The present TCR beta chain was sequenced within a study of shared clonotypes between healthy human individuals. Generated by immunoSEQ multiplex PCR, the TCRdb table keeps only in-frame clones and is missing some. The sample includes millions of clones, 85% to 95% of them seen just once. This CDR3 is built from 16 residues. Trimming stripped 5 bases from V and 2 bases from J, with 17 bases between. Germline V gene lookup returns CDR1 SGHVS and CDR2 FQNEAQ. The TCR was taken from a man aged 18-30 years in good health. V and J are TRBV7-8 and TRBJ2-3; possible D gene TRBD1, 5 bases. Sequencing input: naive CD4+ T cells sorted from blood. Subset described: CD45RA+ positively selected. In nucleotides, the CDR3 is TGTGCCAGCAGCAAATCCAGGGTTTTGGACACAGATACGCAGTATTTT. Translation gives CASSKSRVLDTDTQYF. Looking up the rest from reference TRBV7-8 and TRBJ2-3 gives the full variable domain: GAGVSQSPRYKVAKRGQDVALRCDPISGHVSLFWYQQALGQGPEFLTYFQNEAQLDKSGLPSDRFFAERPEGSVSTLKIQRTQQEDSAVYLCASSKSRVLDTDTQYFGPGTRLTVL.